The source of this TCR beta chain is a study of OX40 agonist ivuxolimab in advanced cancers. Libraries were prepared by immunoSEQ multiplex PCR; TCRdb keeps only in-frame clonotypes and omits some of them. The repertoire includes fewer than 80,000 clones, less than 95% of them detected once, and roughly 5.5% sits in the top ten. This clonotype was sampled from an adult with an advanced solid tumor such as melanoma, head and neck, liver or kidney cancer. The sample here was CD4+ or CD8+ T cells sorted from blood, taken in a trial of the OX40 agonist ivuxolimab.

The DNA for the CDR3 is TGTGCCATCAGCGAAGGACTAGCGGGGTACAATGAGCAGTTCTTC. Translated, it gives CAISEGLAGYNEQFF. This chain links TRBV10-3 with TRBJ2-1; 12 bases agree with TRBD2. The CDR3 consists of 15 residues. With 6 bases clipped from V and 4 bases from J, the junction kept 4 bases outside the gene matches. Germline V gives CDR1 ENHRY, CDR2 SYGVKD.